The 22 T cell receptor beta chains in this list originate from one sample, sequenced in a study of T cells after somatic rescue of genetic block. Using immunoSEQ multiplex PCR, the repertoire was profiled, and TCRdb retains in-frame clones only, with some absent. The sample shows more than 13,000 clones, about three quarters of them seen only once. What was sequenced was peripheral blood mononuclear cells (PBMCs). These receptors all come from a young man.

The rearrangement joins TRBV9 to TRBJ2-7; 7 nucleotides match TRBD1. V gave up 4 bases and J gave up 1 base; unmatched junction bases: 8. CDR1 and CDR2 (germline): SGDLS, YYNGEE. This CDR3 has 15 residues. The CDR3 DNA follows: TGTGCCAGCAGCCCGGGGACAGTCCCATCCTACGAGCAGTACTTC. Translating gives CASSPGTVPSYEQYF.

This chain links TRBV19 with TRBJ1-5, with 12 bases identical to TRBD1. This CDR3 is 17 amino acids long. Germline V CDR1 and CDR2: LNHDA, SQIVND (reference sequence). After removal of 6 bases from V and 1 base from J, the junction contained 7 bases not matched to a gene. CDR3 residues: CASRGGQGALSNQPQHF. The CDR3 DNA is TGTGCCAGTAGGGGGGGACAGGGGGCTCTAAGCAATCAGCCCCAGCATTTT.

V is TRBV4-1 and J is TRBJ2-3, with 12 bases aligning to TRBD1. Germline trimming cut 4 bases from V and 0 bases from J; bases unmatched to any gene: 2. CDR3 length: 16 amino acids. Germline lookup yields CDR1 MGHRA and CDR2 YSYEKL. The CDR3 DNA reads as TGCGCCAGCAGCCTGGGACAGGGGGCGAGCACAGATACGCAGTATTTT. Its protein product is CASSLGQGASTDTQYF.

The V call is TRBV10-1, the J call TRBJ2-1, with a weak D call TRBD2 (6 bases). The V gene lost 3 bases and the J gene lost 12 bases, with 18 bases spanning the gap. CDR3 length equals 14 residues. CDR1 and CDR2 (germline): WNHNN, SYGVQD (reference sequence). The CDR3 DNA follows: TGCGCCAGCAGTGACCAACTAGCCGCGAAAGGGCAGTTCTTC. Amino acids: CASSDQLAAKGQFF.

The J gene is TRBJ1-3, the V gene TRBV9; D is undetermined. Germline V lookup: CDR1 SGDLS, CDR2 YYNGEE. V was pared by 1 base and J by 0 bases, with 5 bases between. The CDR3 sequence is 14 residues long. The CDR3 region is CASSVTVSGNTIYF. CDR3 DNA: TGTGCCAGCAGCGTAACAGTCTCTGGAAACACCATATATTTT.

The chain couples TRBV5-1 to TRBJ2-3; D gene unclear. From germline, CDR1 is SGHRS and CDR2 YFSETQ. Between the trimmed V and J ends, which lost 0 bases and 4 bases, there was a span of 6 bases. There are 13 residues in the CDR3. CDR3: CASSLGPADTQYF. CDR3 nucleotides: TGCGCCAGCAGCTTGGGGCCCGCAGATACGCAGTATTTT.

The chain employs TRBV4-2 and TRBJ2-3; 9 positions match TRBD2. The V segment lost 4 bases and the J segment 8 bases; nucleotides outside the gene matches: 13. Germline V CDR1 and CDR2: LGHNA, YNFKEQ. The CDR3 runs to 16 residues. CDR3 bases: TGTGCCAGCAGCCGATTTAAAAGCGGGGGGTTAGGTACGCAGTATTTT. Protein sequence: CASSRFKSGGLGTQYF.

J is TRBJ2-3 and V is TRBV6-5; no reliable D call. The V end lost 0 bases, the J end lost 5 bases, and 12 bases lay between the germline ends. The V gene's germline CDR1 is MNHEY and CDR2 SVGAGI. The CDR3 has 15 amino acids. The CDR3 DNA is TGTGCCAGCAGTTACTCGTGGGCAGTGAGAGATACGCAGTATTTT. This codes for CASSYSWAVRDTQYF.

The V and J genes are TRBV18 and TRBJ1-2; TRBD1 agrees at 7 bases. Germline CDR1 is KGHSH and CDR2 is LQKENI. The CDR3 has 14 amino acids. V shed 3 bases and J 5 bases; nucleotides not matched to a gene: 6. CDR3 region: CASSPLGTEYGYTF. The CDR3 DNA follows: TGTGCCAGCTCACCTCTTGGGACAGAGTATGGCTACACCTTC.

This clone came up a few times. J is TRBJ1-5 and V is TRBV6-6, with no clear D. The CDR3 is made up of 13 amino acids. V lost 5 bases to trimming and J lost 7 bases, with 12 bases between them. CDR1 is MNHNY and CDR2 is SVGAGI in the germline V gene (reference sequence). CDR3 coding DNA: TGTGCCAGCAGTGACCGGACCGGCCAGCCCCAGCATTTT. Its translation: CASSDRTGQPQHF.

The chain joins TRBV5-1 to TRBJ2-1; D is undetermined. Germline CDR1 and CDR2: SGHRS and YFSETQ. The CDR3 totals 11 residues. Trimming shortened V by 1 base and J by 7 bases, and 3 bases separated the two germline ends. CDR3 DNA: TGCGCCAGCAGCTTGTGGAATGAGCAGTTCTTC. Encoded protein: CASSLWNEQFF.

The CDR3: CASSSPYGGRAYEQYF. The CDR3 DNA reads as TGTGCCAGCAGTTCCCCTTATGGCGGGAGAGCCTACGAGCAGTACTTC. The V gene is TRBV28, the J gene TRBJ2-7; the match to TRBD2 covers 7 bases. This CDR3 region has 16 residues. Germline V gene lookup returns CDR1 MDHEN and CDR2 SYDVKM. V shed 4 bases, J shed 2 bases, and the junction held 11 bases outside the gene matches.

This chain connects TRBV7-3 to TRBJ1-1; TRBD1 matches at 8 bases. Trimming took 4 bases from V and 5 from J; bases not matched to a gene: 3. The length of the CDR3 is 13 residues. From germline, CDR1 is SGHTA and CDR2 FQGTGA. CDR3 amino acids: CASSSRQGTEAFF. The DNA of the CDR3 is TGTGCCAGCAGCTCGCGACAGGGGACTGAAGCTTTCTTT.

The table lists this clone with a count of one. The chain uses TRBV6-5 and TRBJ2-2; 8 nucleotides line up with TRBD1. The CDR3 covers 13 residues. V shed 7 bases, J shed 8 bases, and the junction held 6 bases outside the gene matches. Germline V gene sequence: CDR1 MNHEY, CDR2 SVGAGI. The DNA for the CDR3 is TGTGCCAGCAACCACCAGGGGGCGGGGGAGCTGTTTTTT. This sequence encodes CASNHQGAGELFF.

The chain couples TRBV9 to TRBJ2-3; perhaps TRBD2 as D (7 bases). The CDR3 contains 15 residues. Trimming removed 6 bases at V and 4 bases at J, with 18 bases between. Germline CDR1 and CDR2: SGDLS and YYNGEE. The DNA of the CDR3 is TGTGCCAGCAACCAGAGGGGGGGCCCTTCAGATACGCAGTATTTT. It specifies CASNQRGGPSDTQYF.

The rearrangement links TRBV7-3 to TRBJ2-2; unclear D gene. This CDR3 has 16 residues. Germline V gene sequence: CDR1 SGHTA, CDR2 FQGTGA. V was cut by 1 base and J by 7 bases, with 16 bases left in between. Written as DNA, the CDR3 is TGTGCCAGCAGCTTAAGGCCCGACACGTGGGGCGGGGAGCTGTTTTTT. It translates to CASSLRPDTWGGELFF.

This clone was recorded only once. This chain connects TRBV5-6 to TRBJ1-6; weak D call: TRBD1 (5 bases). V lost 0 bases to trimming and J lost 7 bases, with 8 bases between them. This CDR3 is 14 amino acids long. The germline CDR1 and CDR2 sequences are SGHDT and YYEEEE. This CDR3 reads CASSLASGNSPLHF. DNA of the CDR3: TGTGCCAGCAGCTTGGCTTCAGGGAATTCACCCCTCCACTTT.

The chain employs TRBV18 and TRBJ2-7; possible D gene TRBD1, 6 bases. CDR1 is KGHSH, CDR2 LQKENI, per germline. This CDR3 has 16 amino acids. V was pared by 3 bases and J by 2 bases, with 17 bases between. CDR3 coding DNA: TGTGCCAGCTCACCTTTGATGGGGACAAACACCTACGAGCAGTACTTC. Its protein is CASSPLMGTNTYEQYF.

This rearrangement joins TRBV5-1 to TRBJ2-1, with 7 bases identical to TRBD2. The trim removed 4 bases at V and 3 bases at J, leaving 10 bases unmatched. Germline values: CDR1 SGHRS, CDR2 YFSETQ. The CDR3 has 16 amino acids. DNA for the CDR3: TGCGCCAGCAGCCCGAGGGCGGGACTACTCTACAATGAGCAGTTCTTC. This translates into CASSPRAGLLYNEQFF.

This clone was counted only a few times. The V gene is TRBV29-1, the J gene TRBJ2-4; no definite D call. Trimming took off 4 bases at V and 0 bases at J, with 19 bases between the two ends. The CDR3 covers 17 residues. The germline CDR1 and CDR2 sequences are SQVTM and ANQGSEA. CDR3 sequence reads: CSVAPGLTGLAKNIQYF. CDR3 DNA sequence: TGCAGCGTTGCCCCGGGCCTTACGGGTCTAGCCAAAAACATTCAGTACTTC.

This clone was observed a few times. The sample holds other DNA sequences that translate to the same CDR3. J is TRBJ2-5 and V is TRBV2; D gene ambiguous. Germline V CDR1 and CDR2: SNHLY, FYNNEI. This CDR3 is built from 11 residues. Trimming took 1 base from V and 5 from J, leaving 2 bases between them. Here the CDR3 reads CASSEGETQYF. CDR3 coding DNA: TGTGCCAGCAGTGAAGGCGAGACCCAGTACTTC.

CDR3 sequence (DNA): TGTGCCAGCAGCGTAGCCGGGACTAGCTTGTCCGAGCAGTACTTC. Protein: CASSVAGTSLSEQYF. This chain links TRBV9 with TRBJ2-7; 9 positions agree with TRBD2. This CDR3 region has 15 residues. Germline trimming cut 0 bases from V and 6 bases from J; bases unmatched to any gene: 7. The V gene's germline CDR1 is SGDLS and CDR2 YYNGEE.